This T cell receptor (beta chain) was recovered during a study of T cells in Graves' hyperthyroidism and ophthalmopathy. Study in general: Peripheral blood draws took place at initial diagnosis, ahead of any treatment.

Using RNA transcripts as the source, TCR beta CDR3 regions were amplified. A first-round RT-PCR of the TCR CDR3 used the HTBI primer set. A single record per CDR3 protein comes from TCRdb applying MiXCR to the multiplex PCR reads. This table has more than 500,000 distinct CDR3 sequences, over 12% appearing once. Germline assignment: CDR1 MGHDK and CDR2 SYGVNS. V was trimmed by 8 bases and J by 0 bases, leaving 13 bases between them. The CDR3 runs 14 residues. This clonotype was observed at least ten times. Researchers barred patients who had uncontrolled infection, other autoimmune disease, pregnancy or lactation.

This clonotype was sampled from a woman in her thirties or forties with Graves' ophthalmopathy. Sequencing used blood. This rearrangement joins TRBV25-1 to TRBJ1-2; the D is unclear. The CDR3 spells CASLGRAANYGYTF. CDR3 DNA sequence: TGTGCCAGCCTGGGTAGGGCAGCTAACTATGGCTACACCTTC.